This T cell receptor (beta chain) derives from a study of T cell repertoires in cytomegalovirus infection. As to this clonotype: Its antigen is not identified.

One entry per CDR3 protein results from TCRdb running MiXCR on the reads. The table records about 320,000 distinct CDR3 sequences, 8% to 9.5% of them present only once. Study results and limitations: HLA-C-restricted CMV-specific TCR beta clonotypes were dominant in the ex vivo response.

Sequencing was carried out using PBMCs. The TCR comes from a human donor in good health (CMV status not recorded). Some clones in this sample may be carry-over from other donors' samples.

CDR3 sequence: CASSRTGIGYGYTF. The CDR3 DNA reads TGTGCCAGCAGCCGGACAGGGATTGGCTATGGCTACACCTTC. This chain links TRBV6-2 or TRBV6-3 with TRBJ1-2; 8 nucleotides agree with TRBD1. Losses at the gene ends were 6 bases for V and 4 bases for J; bases not matched to a gene: 7. This CDR3 region has 14 residues. Germline V gene lookup returns CDR1 MNHEY and CDR2 SVGEGT.